This TCR beta chain was identified during a study of T cells in Graves' hyperthyroidism and ophthalmopathy. Amplification of TCR beta CDR3 regions used RNA as the template. Researchers ran a first-round RT-PCR on the TCR CDR3 using the HTBI primer set. One entry per CDR3 protein, called by TCRdb with MiXCR from the multiplex PCR reads. The profile covers fewer than 400,000 distinct CDR3 sequences, with roughly an eighth appearing a single time and around 28% taken by the ten largest. CDR1 LNHNV and CDR2 YYDKDF come from the germline V gene (reference sequence). This CDR3 contains 16 residues. The V gene lost 0 bases and the J gene lost 2 bases, with 14 bases spanning the gap.

Material: blood. This clonotype was sampled from a man over 45 with Graves' ophthalmopathy. The chain joins TRBV15 to TRBJ2-7; either TRBD1 or TRBD2 may fit D (6 bases each). The CDR3 sequence: CATSRDQTGATYEQYF. The CDR3 coding sequence is TGTGCCACCAGCAGAGATCAGACGGGGGCAACCTACGAGCAGTACTTC.